This T cell receptor (beta chain) was recovered during a study of response to subunit inactivated influenza vaccine. This clonotype was seen only a few times. What it recognizes is unknown. Overall study results and limits: Authors suggested seasonal influenza vaccinations each recruit few new T cells.

Each CDR3 protein is one row after TCRdb ran MiXCR on the RT-PCR reads. There are a few hundred thousand distinct CDR3 sequences in the sample; around 15% occur only once, and 11% lies in the top ten. The CDR3 spans 13 residues. Germline CDR1 is GTSNPN and CDR2 is SVGIG (reference sequence). V was clipped by 1 base and J by 8 bases, with 9 bases between them. The source material was PBMCs from blood, sampled 11 to 12 days after vaccination. The sequence came from a man in his fifties who received an inactivated influenza vaccine. V is TRBV30 and J is TRBJ1-6, with D tentatively TRBD1 (5 bases). This CDR3 reads CAWSGQGDSPLHF. In DNA form, the CDR3 reads TGTGCCTGGAGTGGGCAGGGAGATTCACCCCTCCACTTT.